This T cell receptor (beta chain) was sequenced during a study of cytomegalovirus exposure and HLA in healthy donors. The V gene's germline CDR1 is ENHRY and CDR2 SYGVKD. V lost 4 bases and J lost 9, with 16 bases in between. The CDR3 covers 14 residues. Worth noting for this clone: What it binds is not known.

Researchers ran the PCR with 60 Vbeta and 13 Jbeta primers. This table comes from immunoSEQ multiplex PCR, and its TCRdb copy is limited to in-frame clones, with some not included. The data hold about 170,000 clones, with 77% observed a single time. Study results and caveats: Earlier analysis found most TCR beta V segments productive about 87% or about 30% of the time.

The sequencing sample was made of PBMCs. V and J are TRBV10-3 and TRBJ2-1; D ambiguous. This clonotype originated in a woman aged 25 to 45 in good health and CMV-seropositive. The DNA for the CDR3 is TGTGCCATCAGTGGAGGAAGCACCACTCTTGAGCAGTTCTTC. Translation gives CAISGGSTTLEQFF.